In this sample, the clone carrying this TCR beta chain turned up a few times. CDR1 is WNHNN and CDR2 is SYGVQD in the germline V gene (reference sequence). V lost 7 bases, J lost 1 base, and 8 bases lay in between. The CDR3 length is 13 residues. The data were taken from a study of shared clonotypes between healthy human individuals. TCRdb's copy holds only in-frame clones and misses some; the assay was immunoSEQ multiplex PCR. Among 2.3 million or so clones, 90% to 95% were seen once, and the ten largest hold about 0.39%. The rearrangement uses TRBV10-1 and TRBJ1-5; D ambiguous. The receptor comes from a man between 18 and 35 years old in good health. Some clones in this sample may be carry-over from other donors' samples. Sequenced material: naive CD4+ T cells from PBMCs. This sample's subset: CD45RA+ positively selected. CDR3 DNA sequence: TGCGCCAGCACCTCGGGGAGCAATCAGCCCCAGCATTTT. This gives the protein CASTSGSNQPQHF.